The sequence of this T cell receptor (beta chain) was determined in a study of tumor-infiltrating lymphocytes in primary liver carcinoma. Alongside blood RNA obtained from unsorted whole blood, germline DNA was also extracted. The CDR3 is made up of 11 amino acids. CDR1 and CDR2 (germline): SQVTM, ANQGSEA. Between the trimmed V and J ends, which lost 5 bases and 5 bases, there was a span of 7 bases. A word on this clonotype: Its antigen is unidentified. A much larger clone differs from this one at a single base, so this may be a read error.

The authors made TCR beta cDNA from 500 ng total RNA with a constant-region primer. Construction of TCR beta libraries relied on three successive nested multiplex PCR rounds employing slightly modified ARM-PCR. Use of TRBV1-TRBV30 forward primers with a C-beta reverse primer characterized the first two PCR rounds, which lasted around 9 cycles each. MiXCR, run by TCRdb on the multiplex PCR reads, gives a single entry per CDR3 protein. The sample has a few hundred thousand distinct CDR3 sequences, around three fifths seen once. Overall study results and limits: Without sorting, CD4+ versus CD8+ T cell repertoires were not compared. It was tumor-adjacent and tumor-blood pairs that overlapped less than tumor region pairs did.

V gene TRBV29-1 combines with J gene TRBJ2-1, with D uncertain. The material sequenced was peripheral blood. This TCR derives from a woman aged 25 to 45 with primary liver carcinoma and hepatitis B virus infection. CDR3 residues: CSVPRNNEQFF. The CDR3 coding sequence is TGCAGCGTTCCGAGAAACAATGAGCAGTTCTTC.